This T cell receptor (beta chain) was sequenced for a study of T cell repertoires in cytomegalovirus infection. Study information: Through public TCR beta signatures, both CMV infection and matching HLA type were indicated.

Details on this clonotype: What it binds is not known.

TCRdb re-analysed the reads in MiXCR, keeping a single row per CDR3 protein. In the table there are about 830,000 distinct CDR3 sequences, approximately 32% of which are singletons. This CDR3 has 14 amino acids. The V and J ends lost 3 bases and 2 bases respectively, with 8 bases between them. The germline gives CDR1 LNHDA, CDR2 SQIVND (reference sequence). This TCR was sampled from a human donor in good health (CMV status not recorded). Some clones in this sample may be carry-over from other donors' samples. The material sequenced was cultured CD8+ T cells from PBMCs, taken from culture after CMV antigen stimulation. The rearrangement links TRBV19 to TRBJ2-1; no reliable D call. CDR3 amino acids: CASSMVPPYNEQFF. The CDR3 nucleotides are TGTGCCAGTAGTATGGTCCCCCCCTACAATGAGCAGTTCTTC.